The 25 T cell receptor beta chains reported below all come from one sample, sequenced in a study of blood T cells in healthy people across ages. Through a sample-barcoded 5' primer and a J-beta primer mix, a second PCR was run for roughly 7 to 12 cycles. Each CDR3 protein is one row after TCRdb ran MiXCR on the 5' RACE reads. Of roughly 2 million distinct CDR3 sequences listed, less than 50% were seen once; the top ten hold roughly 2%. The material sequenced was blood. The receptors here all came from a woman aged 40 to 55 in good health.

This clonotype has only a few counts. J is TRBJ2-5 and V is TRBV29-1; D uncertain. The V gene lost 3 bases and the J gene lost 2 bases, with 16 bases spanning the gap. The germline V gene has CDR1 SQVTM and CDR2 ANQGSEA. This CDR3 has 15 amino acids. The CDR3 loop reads CSVDFRRISQETQYF. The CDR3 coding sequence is TGCAGCGTTGATTTCCGACGGATTAGTCAAGAGACCCAGTACTTC.

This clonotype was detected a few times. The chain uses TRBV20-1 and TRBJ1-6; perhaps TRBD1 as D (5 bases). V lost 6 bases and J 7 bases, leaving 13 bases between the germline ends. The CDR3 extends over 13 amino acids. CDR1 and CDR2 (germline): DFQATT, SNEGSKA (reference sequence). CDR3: CSASGDLNSPLHF. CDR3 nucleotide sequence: TGCAGTGCCTCCGGGGACCTGAATTCACCCCTCCACTTT.

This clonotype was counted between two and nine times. The CDR3 nucleotides read TGCGCCAGCAGCCAAGTTGGTAGGGGTGAGCAGTTCTTC. It translates to CASSQVGRGEQFF. The rearrangement uses TRBV4-3 and TRBJ2-1; tentatively, D is TRBD1 (5 bases). This CDR3 comprises 13 residues. CDR1 and CDR2 from the germline V gene are LGHNA and YSLEER. Trimming shortened V by 1 base and J by 9 bases, and 10 bases separated the two germline ends.

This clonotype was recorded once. The CDR3 nucleotides read TGTGCCAGCAGCGCACTCGGGACAGCCGTTTTTGCTTTCTTT. It specifies CASSALGTAVFAFF. J is TRBJ1-1 and V is TRBV6-1; 7 bases are shared with TRBD1. The junction had 15 bases not matched to a gene; V was cut back by 6 bases and J by 11 bases. The CDR3 totals 14 residues. Germline values: CDR1 MNHNS, CDR2 SASEGT.

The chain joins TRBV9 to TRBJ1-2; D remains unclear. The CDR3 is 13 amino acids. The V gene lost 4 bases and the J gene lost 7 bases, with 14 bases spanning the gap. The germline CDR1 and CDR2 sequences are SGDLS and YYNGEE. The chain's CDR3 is CASSPSGYSGYTF. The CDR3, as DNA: TGTGCCAGCAGCCCCTCGGGATATAGTGGCTACACCTTC.

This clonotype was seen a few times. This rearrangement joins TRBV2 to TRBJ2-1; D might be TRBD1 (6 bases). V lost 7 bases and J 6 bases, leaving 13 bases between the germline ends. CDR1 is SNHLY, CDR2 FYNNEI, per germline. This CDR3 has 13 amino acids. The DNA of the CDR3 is TGTGCCAGCAAAGGGGGAAATACCAATGAGCAGTTCTTC. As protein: CASKGGNTNEQFF. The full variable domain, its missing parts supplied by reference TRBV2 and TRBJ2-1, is EPEVTQTPSHQVTQMGQEVILRCVPISNHLYFYWYRQILGQKVEFLVSFYNNEISEKSEIFDDQFSVERPDGSNFTLKIRSTKLEDSAMYFCASKGGNTNEQFFGPGTRLTVL.

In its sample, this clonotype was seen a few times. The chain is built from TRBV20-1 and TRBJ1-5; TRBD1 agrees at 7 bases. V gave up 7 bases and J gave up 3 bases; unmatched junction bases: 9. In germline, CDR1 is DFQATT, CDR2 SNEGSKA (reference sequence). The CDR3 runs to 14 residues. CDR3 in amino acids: CSGSTGVINQPQHF. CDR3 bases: TGCAGTGGAAGCACAGGGGTGATCAATCAGCCCCAGCATTTT.

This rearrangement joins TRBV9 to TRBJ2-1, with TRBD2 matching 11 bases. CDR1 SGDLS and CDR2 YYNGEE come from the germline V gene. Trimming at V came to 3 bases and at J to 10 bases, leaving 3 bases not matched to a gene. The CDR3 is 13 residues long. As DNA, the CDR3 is TGTGCCAGCAGCGGCATAGCGGGGGGGGAGCAGTTCTTC. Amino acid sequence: CASSGIAGGEQFF. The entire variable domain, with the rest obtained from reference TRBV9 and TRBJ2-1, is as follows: DSGVTQTPKHLITATGQRVTLRCSPRSGDLSVYWYQQSLDQGLQFLIQYYNGEERAKGNILERFSAQQFPDLHSELNLSSLELGDSALYFCASSGIAGGEQFFGPGTRLTVL.

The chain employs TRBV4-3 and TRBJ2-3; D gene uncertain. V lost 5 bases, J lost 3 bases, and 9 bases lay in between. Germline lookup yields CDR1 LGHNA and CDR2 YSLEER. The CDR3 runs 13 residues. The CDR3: CASSSKLTDTQYF. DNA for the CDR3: TGCGCCAGCAGCAGCAAGTTAACAGATACGCAGTATTTT.

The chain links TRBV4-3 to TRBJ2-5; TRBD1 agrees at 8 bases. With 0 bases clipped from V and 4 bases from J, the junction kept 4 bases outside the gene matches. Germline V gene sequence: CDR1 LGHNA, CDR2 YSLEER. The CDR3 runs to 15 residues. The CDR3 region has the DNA TGCGCCAGCAGCCAAGATCGGCAGGGGGCAGAGACCCAGTACTTC. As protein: CASSQDRQGAETQYF.

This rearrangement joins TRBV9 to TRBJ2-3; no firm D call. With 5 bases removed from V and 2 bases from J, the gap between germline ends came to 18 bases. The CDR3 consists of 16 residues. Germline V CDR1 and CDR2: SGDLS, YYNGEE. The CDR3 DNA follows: TGTGCCAGCAGTGCTGCGACTGGAGACCTCACAGATACGCAGTATTTT. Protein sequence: CASSAATGDLTDTQYF. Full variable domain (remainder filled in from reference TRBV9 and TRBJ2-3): DSGVTQTPKHLITATGQRVTLRCSPRSGDLSVYWYQQSLDQGLQFLIQYYNGEERAKGNILERFSAQQFPDLHSELNLSSLELGDSALYFCASSAATGDLTDTQYFGPGTRLTVL.

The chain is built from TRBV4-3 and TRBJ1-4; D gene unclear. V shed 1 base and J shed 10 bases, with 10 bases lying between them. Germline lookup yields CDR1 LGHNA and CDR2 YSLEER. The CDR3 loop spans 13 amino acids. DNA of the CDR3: TGCGCCAGCAGCCAAGTTACGGAAGGAAAACTGTTTTTT. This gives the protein CASSQVTEGKLFF.

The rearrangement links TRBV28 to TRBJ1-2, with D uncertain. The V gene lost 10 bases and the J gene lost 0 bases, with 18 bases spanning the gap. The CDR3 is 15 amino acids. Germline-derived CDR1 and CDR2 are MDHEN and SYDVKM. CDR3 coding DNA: TGTGCCATAGGTGCAGAACCCCCCTCTAACTATGGCTACACCTTC. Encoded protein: CAIGAEPPSNYGYTF.

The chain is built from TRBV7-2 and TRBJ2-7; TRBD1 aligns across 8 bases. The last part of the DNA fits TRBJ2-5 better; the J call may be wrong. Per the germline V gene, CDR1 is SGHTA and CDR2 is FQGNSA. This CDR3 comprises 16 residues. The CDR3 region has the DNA TGTGCCAGCAGCCTGGGGACAGGAGCTTGGGAAAAGACCCAGTACTTC. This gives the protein CASSLGTGAWEKTQYF.

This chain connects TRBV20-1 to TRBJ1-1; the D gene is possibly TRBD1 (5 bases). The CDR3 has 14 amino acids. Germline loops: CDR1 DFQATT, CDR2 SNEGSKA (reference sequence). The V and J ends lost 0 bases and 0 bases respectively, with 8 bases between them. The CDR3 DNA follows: TGCAGTGCTAGAGATCAGGGACTGAACACTGAAGCTTTCTTT. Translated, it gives CSARDQGLNTEAFF.

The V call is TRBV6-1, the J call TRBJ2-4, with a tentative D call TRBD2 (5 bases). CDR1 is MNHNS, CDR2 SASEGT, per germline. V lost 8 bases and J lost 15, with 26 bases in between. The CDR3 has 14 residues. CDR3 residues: CASASQLGLETRYF. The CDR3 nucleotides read TGTGCCAGCGCCAGCCAACTAGGGCTAGAGACCCGGTACTTC.

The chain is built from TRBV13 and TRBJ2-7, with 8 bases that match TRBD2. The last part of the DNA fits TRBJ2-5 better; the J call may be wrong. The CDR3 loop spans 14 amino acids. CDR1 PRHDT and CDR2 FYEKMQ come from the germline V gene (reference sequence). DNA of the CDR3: TGTGCCAGCAGCTTCCCCGGGGGGGATGAGACCCAGTACTTC. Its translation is CASSFPGGDETQYF.

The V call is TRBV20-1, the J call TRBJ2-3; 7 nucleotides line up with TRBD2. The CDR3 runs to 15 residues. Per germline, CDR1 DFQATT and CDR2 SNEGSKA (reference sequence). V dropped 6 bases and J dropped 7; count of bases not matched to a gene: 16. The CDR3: CSAQEGTTNVNTQYF. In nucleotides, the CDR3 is TGCAGTGCCCAGGAAGGGACTACCAACGTGAATACGCAGTATTTT.

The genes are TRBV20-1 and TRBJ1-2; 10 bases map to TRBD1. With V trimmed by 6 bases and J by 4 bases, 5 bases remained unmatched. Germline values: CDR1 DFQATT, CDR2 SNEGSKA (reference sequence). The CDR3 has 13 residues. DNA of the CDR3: TGCAGTGCGGGGACAGGGGTTGCCTATGGCTACACCTTC. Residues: CSAGTGVAYGYTF.

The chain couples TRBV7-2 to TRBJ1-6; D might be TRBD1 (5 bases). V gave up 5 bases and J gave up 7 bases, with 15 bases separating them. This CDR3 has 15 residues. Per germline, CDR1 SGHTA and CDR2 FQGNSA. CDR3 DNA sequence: TGTGCCAGCAGCAAGAGACCAGGGCAGAATTCACCCCTCCACTTT. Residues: CASSKRPGQNSPLHF.

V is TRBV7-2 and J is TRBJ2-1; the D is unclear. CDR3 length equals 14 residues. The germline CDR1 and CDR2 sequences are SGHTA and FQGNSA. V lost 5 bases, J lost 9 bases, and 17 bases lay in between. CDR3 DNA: TGTGCCAGCAGCCTACGGATGCGAGGAGCTGAGCAGTTCTTC. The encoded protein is CASSLRMRGAEQFF. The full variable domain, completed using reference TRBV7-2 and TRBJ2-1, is GAGVSQSPSNKVTEKGKDVELRCDPISGHTALYWYRQSLGQGLEFLIYFQGNSAPDKSGLPSDRFSAERTGGSVSTLTIQRTQQEDSAVYLCASSLRMRGAEQFFGPGTRLTVL.

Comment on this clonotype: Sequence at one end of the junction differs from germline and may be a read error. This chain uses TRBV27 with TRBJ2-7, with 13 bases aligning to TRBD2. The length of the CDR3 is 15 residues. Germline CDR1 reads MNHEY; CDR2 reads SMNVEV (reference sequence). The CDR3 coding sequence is TGTGCCGGCAGTCCCACTAGCGGGGGGGCCTACGAGCAGTACTTC. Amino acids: CAGSPTSGGAYEQYF.

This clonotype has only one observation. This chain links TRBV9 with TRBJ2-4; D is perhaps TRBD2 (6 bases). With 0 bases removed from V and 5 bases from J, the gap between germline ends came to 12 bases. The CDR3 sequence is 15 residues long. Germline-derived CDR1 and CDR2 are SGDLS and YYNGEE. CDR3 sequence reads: CASSVEAEGQNIQYF. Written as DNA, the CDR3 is TGTGCCAGCAGCGTAGAAGCGGAGGGCCAAAACATTCAGTACTTC.

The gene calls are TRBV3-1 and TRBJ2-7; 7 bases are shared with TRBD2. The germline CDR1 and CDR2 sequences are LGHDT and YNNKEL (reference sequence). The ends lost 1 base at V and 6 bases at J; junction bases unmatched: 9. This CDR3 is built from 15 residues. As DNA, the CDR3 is TGTGCCAGCAGCCAAGGCGGGACTAAAGAGGTCGAGCAGTACTTC. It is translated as CASSQGGTKEVEQYF.

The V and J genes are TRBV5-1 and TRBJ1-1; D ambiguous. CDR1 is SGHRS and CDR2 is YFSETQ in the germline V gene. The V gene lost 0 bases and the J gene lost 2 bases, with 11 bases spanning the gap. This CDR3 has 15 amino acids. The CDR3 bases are TGCGCCAGCAGCTTGGCCGACCCCCGAAACACTGAAGCTTTCTTT. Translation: CASSLADPRNTEAFF.